The clone carrying this TCR beta chain is labeled as medium-sized. Its antigen is undetermined. TCRdb redid the calling of the reads with MiXCR, one entry per CDR3 protein. The repertoire holds 10,000 or so distinct CDR3 sequences, with less than 20% as singletons. This specimen comes from a study of liver allograft versus peripheral blood T cells. Looking at the study overall: What was compared were the T cell receptor repertoires in transplanted livers and those in the peripheral blood of recipients.

Whole-study results and caveats: Reportedly, the T cell receptor repertoires present inside liver allografts differed from those in peripheral blood.

This CDR3 region has 16 residues. V was trimmed by 4 bases and J by 3 bases, leaving 20 bases between them. This TCR derives from a human patient who had a liver transplant. The T cells may come from the graft donor. The rearrangement links TRBV5-3 to TRBJ2-7, with D unresolved. TRBV5-3 is classed as an ORF, of uncertain function. CDR3 sequence: CARSPPRFTPNYEQYF. CDR3 nucleotide sequence: TGTGCCAGAAGCCCACCCAGGTTCACCCCTAACTACGAGCAGTACTTC.